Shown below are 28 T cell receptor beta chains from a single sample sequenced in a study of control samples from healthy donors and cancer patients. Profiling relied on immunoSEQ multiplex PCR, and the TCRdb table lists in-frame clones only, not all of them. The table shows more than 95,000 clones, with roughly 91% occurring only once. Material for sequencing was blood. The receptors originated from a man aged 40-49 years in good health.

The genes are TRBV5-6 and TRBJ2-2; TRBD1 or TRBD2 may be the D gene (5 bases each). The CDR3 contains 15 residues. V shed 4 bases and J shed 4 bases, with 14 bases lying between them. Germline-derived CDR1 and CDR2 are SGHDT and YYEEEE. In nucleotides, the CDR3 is TGTGCCAGCAGCAGACCGGGACGGGGCACCGGGGAGCTGTTTTTT. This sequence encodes CASSRPGRGTGELFF.

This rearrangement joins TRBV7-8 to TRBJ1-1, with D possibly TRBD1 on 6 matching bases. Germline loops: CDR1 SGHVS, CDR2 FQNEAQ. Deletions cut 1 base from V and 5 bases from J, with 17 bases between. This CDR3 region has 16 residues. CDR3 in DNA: TGTGCCAGCAGCTTAGTTTCGGCCTTTCAGGGGACTGAAGCTTTCTTT. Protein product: CASSLVSAFQGTEAFF.

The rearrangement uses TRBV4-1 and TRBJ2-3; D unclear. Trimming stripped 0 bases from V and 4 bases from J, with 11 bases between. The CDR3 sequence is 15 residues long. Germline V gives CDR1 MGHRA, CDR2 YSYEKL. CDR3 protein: CASSQDGWASDTQYF. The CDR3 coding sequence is TGCGCCAGCAGCCAAGACGGATGGGCCTCAGATACGCAGTATTTT.

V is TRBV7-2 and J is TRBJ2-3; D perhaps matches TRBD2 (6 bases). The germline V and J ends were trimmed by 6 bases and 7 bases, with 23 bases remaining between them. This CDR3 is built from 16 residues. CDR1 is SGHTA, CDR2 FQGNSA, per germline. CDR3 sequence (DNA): TGTGCCAGCAGTTTGCCGGAGGGCGAAGGGCGCCATACGCAGTATTTT. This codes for CASSLPEGEGRHTQYF.

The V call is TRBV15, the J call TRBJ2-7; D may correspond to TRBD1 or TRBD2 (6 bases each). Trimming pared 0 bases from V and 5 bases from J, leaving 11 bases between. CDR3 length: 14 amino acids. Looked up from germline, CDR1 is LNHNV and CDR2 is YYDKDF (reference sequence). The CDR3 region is CATSRDRGADEQYF. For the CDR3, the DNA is TGTGCCACCAGCAGAGATAGGGGGGCGGACGAGCAGTACTTC.

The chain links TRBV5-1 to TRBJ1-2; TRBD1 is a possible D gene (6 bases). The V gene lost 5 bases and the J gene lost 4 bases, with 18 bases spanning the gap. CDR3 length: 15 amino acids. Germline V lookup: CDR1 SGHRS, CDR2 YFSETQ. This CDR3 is CASSSAGALPYGYTF. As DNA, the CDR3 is TGCGCCAGCAGTTCAGCAGGGGCCTTACCCTATGGCTACACCTTC.

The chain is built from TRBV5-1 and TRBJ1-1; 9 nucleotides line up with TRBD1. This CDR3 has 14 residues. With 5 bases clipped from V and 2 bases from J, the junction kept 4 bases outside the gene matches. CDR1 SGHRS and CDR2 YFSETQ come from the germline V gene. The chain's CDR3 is CASRSTGGNTEAFF. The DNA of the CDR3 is TGCGCCAGCAGGAGCACAGGGGGCAACACTGAAGCTTTCTTT. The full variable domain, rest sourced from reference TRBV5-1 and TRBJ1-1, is KAGVTQTPRYLIKTRGQQVTLSCSPISGHRSVSWYQQTPGQGLQFLFEYFSETQRNKGNFPGRFSGRQFSNSRSEMNVSTLELGDSALYLCASRSTGGNTEAFFGQGTRLTVV.

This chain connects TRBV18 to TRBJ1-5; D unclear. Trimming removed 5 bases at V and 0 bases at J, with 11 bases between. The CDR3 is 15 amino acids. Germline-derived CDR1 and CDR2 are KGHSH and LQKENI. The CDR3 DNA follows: TGTGCCAGCTCAGCCTTCCGGGATAGCAATCAGCCCCAGCATTTT. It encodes CASSAFRDSNQPQHF.

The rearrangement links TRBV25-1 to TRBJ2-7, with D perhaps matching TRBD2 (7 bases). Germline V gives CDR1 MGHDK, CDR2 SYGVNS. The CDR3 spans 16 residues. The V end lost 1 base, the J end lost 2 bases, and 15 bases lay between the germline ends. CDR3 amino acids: CASSESRGGGAYEQYF. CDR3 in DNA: TGTGCCAGCAGTGAATCTAGAGGGGGGGGCGCCTACGAGCAGTACTTC.

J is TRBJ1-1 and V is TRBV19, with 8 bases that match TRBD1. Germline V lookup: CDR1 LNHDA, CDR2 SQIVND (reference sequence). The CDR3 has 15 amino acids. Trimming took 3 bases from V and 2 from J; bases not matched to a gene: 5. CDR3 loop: CASSIGTGANTEAFF. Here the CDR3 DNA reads TGTGCCAGTAGTATCGGGACAGGAGCTAACACTGAAGCTTTCTTT.

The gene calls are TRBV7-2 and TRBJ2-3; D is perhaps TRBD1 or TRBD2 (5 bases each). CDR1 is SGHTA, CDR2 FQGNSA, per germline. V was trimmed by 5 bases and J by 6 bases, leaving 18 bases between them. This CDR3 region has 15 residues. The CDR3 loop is CASSPGDVRWDTQYF. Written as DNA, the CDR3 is TGTGCCAGCAGCCCCGGGGACGTCCGGTGGGATACGCAGTATTTT.

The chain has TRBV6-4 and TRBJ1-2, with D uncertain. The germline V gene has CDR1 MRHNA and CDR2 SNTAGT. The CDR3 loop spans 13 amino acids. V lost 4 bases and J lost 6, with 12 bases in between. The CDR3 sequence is CASSASMGHGYTF. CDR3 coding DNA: TGTGCCAGCAGTGCCTCTATGGGTCATGGCTACACCTTC.

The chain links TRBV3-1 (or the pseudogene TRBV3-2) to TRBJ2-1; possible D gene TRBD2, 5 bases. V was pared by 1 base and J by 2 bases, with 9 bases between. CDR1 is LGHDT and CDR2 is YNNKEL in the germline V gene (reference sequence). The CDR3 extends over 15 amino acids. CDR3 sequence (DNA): TGTGCCAGCAGCCAAGTGGACGGGGCCTACAATGAGCAGTTCTTC. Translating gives CASSQVDGAYNEQFF.

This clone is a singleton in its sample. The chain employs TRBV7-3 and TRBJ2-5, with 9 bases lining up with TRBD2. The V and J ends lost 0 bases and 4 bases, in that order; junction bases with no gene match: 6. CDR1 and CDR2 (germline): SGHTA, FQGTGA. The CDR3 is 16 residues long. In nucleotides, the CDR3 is TGTGCCAGCAGCTTAACCGGGACTAGCCGTCGAGAGACCCAGTACTTC. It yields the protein CASSLTGTSRRETQYF. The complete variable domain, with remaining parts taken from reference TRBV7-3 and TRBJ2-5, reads GAGVSQTPSNKVTEKGKYVELRCDPISGHTALYWYRQSLGQGPEFLIYFQGTGAADDSGLPNDRFFAVRPEGSVSTLKIQRTERGDSAVYLCASSLTGTSRRETQYFGPGTRLLVL.

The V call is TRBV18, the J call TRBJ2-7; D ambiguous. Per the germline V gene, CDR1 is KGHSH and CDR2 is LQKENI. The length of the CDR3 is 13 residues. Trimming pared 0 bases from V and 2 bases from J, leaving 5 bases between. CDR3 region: CASSPPMAYEQYF. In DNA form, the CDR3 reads TGTGCCAGCTCACCACCGATGGCCTACGAGCAGTACTTC.

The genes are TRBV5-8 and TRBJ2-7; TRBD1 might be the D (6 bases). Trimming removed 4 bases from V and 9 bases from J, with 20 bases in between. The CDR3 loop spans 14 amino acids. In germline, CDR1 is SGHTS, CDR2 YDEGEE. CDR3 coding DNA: TGTGCCAGCAGCGTCACAGGGATGGGGTTACGGCAGTACTTC. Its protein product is CASSVTGMGLRQYF.

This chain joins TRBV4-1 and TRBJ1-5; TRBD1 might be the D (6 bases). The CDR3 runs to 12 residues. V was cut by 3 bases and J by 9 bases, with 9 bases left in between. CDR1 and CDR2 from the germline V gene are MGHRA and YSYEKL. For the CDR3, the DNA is TGCGCCAGCAGCCACATCAGGGGGCCCCAGCATTTT. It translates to CASSHIRGPQHF.

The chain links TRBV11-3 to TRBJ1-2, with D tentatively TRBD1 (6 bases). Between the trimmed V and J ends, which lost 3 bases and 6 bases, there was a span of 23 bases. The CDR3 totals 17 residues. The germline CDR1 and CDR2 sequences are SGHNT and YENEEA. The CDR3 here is CASSFSARGVYEDGYTF. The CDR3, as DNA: TGTGCCAGCAGCTTTTCGGCCAGGGGTGTTTACGAGGATGGCTACACCTTC.

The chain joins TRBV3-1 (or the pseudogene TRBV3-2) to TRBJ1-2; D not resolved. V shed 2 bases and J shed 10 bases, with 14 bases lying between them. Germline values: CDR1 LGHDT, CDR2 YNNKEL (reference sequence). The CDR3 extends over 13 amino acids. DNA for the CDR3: TGTGCCAGCAGCCAATCTGGTTTTTCTCTCTACACCTTC. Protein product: CASSQSGFSLYTF.

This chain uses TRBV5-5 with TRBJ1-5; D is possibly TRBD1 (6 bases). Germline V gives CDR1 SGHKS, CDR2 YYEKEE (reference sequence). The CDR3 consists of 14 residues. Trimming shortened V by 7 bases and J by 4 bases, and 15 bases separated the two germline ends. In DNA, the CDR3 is TGTGCCAGCCAGGAGGGGGGGTTTAATCAGCCCCAGCATTTT. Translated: CASQEGGFNQPQHF.

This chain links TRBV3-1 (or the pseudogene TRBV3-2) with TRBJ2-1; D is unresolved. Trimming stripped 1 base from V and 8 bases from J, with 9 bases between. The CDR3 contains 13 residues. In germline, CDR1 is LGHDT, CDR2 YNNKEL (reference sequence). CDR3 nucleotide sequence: TGTGCCAGCAGCCAAGGGCATCCAGATGAGCAGTTCTTC. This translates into CASSQGHPDEQFF.

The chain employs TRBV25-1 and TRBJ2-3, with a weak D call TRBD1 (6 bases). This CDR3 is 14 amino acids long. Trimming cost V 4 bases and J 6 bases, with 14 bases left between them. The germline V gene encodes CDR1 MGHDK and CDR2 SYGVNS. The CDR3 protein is CASSVGAFGDTQYF. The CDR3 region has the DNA TGTGCCAGCAGTGTGGGGGCCTTCGGTGATACGCAGTATTTT.

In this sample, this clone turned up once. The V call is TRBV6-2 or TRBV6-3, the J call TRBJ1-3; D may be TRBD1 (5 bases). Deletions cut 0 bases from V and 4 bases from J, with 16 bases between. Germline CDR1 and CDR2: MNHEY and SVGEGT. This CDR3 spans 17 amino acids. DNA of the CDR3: TGTGCCAGCAGTTACTCAGACAGATTCTTCACCGGAAACACCATATATTTT. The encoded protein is CASSYSDRFFTGNTIYF.

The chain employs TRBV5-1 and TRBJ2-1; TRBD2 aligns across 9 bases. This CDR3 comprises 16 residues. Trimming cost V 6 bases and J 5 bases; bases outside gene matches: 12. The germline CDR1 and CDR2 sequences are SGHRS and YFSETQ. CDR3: CASKPLGGGADNEQFF. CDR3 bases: TGCGCCAGCAAACCCTTGGGCGGGGGGGCGGACAATGAGCAGTTCTTC.

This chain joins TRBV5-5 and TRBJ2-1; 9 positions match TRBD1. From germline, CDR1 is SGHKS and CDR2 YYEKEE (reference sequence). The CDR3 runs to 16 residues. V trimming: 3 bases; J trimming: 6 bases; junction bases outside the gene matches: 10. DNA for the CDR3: TGTGCCAGCAGCTCCGTGGACAGGGGACTTATCAATGAGCAGTTCTTC. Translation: CASSSVDRGLINEQFF.

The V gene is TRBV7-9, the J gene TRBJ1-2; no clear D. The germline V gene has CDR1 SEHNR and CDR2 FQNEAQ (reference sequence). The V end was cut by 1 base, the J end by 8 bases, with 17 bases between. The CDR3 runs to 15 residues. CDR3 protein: CASSLGQAGLRGYTF. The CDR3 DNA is TGTGCCAGCAGCTTAGGGCAGGCAGGTCTGCGGGGCTACACCTTC.

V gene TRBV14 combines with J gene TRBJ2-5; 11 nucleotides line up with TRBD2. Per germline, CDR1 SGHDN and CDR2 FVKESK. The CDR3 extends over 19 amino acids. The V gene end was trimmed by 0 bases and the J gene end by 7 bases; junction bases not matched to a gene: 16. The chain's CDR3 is CASSQDSPSGRLVGLTQYF. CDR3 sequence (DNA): TGTGCCAGCAGCCAAGATTCGCCTAGCGGGAGGTTGGTTGGGTTGACCCAGTACTTC.

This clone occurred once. For the CDR3, the DNA is TGCAGCGCCGAGACAGGGAATGAAAAACTGTTTTTT. Encoded protein: CSAETGNEKLFF. This sequence joins TRBV29-1 and TRBJ1-4; 7 bases align to TRBD1. From germline, CDR1 is SQVTM and CDR2 ANQGSEA. Germline trimming cut 7 bases from V and 5 bases from J; bases unmatched to any gene: 4. CDR3 length: 12 amino acids. Based on the CDR3 plus reference TRBV29-1 and TRBJ1-4, the full variable domain is SAVISQKPSRDICQRGTSLTIQCQVDSQVTMMFWYRQQPGQSLTLIATANQGSEATYESGFVIDKFPISRPNLTFSTLTVSNMSPEDSSIYLCSAETGNEKLFFGSGTQLSVL.